A single sample gave rise to the 23 T cell receptor beta chains below, sequenced in a study of cytomegalovirus exposure and HLA in healthy donors. Amplification used 60 Vbeta primers and 13 Jbeta primers. TCRdb keeps only in-frame clones here, not all; method: immunoSEQ multiplex PCR. The sample consists of around 250,000 clones, nearly 95% of them appearing once. Sequenced sample: PBMCs. These receptors originate from a girl aged 2-10 years in good health and CMV-seronegative.

The chain recombines TRBV18 with TRBJ2-5, with D unclear. V shed 5 bases and J shed 3 bases, with 10 bases lying between them. Germline V CDR1 and CDR2: KGHSH, LQKENI. This CDR3 spans 13 amino acids. The CDR3 loop is CASSSTREETQYF. CDR3 nucleotide sequence: TGTGCCAGCTCATCTACCCGGGAAGAGACCCAGTACTTC.

The CDR3 sequence is CASSLIAGGNEQFF. The CDR3 nucleotides are TGCGCCAGCAGCTTGATAGCGGGGGGCAATGAGCAGTTCTTC. This chain uses TRBV5-1 with TRBJ2-1; 10 nucleotides match TRBD2. The CDR3 extends over 14 amino acids. V shed 1 base, J shed 6 bases, and the junction held 1 base outside the gene matches. The germline V gene has CDR1 SGHRS and CDR2 YFSETQ.

V usage is TRBV4-1 and J usage is TRBJ2-1, with 14 nucleotides matching TRBD2. This CDR3 is built from 18 residues. V dropped 4 bases and J dropped 4; count of bases not matched to a gene: 9. The germline V gene has CDR1 MGHRA and CDR2 YSYEKL. The DNA of the CDR3 is TGCGCCAGCAGCCTTGGACTAGCGGGAGGCGCTAATTACAATGAGCAGTTCTTC. It encodes CASSLGLAGGANYNEQFF.

This rearrangement joins TRBV6-1 to TRBJ2-5; 10 positions match TRBD2. The J call may be incorrect, as the DNA end agrees better with TRBJ2-7. The CDR3 consists of 13 residues. CDR1 is MNHNS, CDR2 SASEGT, per germline. This CDR3 reads CASRGLAFYEQYF. For the CDR3, the DNA is TGTGCCAGCAGGGGACTAGCGTTCTACGAGCAGTACTTC.

The V gene is TRBV10-2, the J gene TRBJ2-1, with a weak D call TRBD1 (6 bases). CDR1 is WSHSY and CDR2 is SAAADI in the germline V gene. Trimming shortened V by 6 bases and J by 2 bases, and 17 bases separated the two germline ends. There are 16 residues in the CDR3. The DNA of the CDR3 is TGCGCCAGCAGGAAAGTAACGGGACATACCTACAATGAGCAGTTCTTC. Translating it yields CASRKVTGHTYNEQFF.

The chain couples TRBV28 to TRBJ1-5; the D gene is possibly TRBD1 (5 bases). Germline assignment: CDR1 MDHEN and CDR2 SYDVKM. V lost 7 bases and J lost 3, with 10 bases in between. The CDR3 covers 13 residues. CDR3 in DNA: TGTGCCAGCACAGGGTGGGACAATCAGCCCCAGCATTTT. Translation: CASTGWDNQPQHF. The whole variable domain, filled in from reference TRBV28 and TRBJ1-5, reads DVKVTQSSRYLVKRTGEKVFLECVQDMDHENMFWYRQDPGLGLRLIYFSYDVKMKEKGDIPEGYSVSREKKERFSLILESASTNQTSMYLCASTGWDNQPQHFGDGTRLSIL.

The gene calls are TRBV2 and TRBJ2-1; 9 bases are shared with TRBD1. This CDR3 region has 17 residues. CDR1 is SNHLY and CDR2 is FYNNEI in the germline V gene. J lost 5 bases, V lost 5 bases, and 13 bases had no gene match. The CDR3 bases are TGTGCCAGCAGTACTATCCACGACCGGGACAGGGACAATGAGCAGTTCTTC. It encodes CASSTIHDRDRDNEQFF.

The chain carries TRBV4-2 and TRBJ2-7, with 9 bases aligning to TRBD2. The CDR3 covers 18 residues. V trimming: 0 bases; J trimming: 5 bases; junction bases outside the gene matches: 14. Germline values: CDR1 LGHNA, CDR2 YNFKEQ. The CDR3 DNA sequence: TGTGCCAGCAGCCAAGATGAGGGAAGGGCGGGAGGGACGCACGAGCAGTACTTC. The encoded protein is CASSQDEGRAGGTHEQYF.

This chain uses TRBV10-3 with TRBJ2-1, with 10 bases aligning to TRBD2. The CDR3 length is 16 residues. The J segment lost 7 bases and the V segment lost 0 bases, leaving 6 bases of the junction unmatched. Germline CDR1 ENHRY, CDR2 SYGVKD. The CDR3 DNA follows: TGTGCCATCAGTGAGTCAACTAGCGGGGCGGGAAATGAGCAGTTCTTC. Translating it yields CAISESTSGAGNEQFF.

The chain employs TRBV5-4 and TRBJ2-3, with D unclear. V lost 3 bases, J lost 2 bases, and 7 bases lay in between. Germline loops: CDR1 SGHNT, CDR2 YYREEE (reference sequence). This CDR3 spans 13 amino acids. In DNA, the CDR3 is TGTGCCAGCAGCTCAGGCACCACAGATACGCAGTATTTT. It translates to CASSSGTTDTQYF.

Worth noting for this clone: The junction shows a germline mismatch at one end, possibly a read error. The V call is TRBV30, the J call TRBJ1-4, with D tentatively TRBD1 (5 bases). The CDR3 totals 14 residues. Per germline, CDR1 GTSNPN and CDR2 SVGIG (reference sequence). The CDR3 DNA follows: TGTGCCGGGGCCTGGGGAGGGACTAATGAAAAACTGCTTTTT. Translated, it gives CAGAWGGTNEKLLF.

This clone has more than one count but fewer than ten. The chain combines TRBV29-1 with TRBJ2-1; TRBD2 matches 11 bases. Germline CDR1 and CDR2: SQVTM and ANQGSEA. Trimming at V came to 6 bases and at J to 5 bases, leaving 15 bases not matched to a gene. The CDR3 runs 17 residues. CDR3 protein: CSVETKPGLADHNEQFF. CDR3 DNA: TGCAGCGTGGAAACCAAACCGGGACTAGCGGATCACAATGAGCAGTTCTTC.

CDR3: CASSVGRGSGNTIYF. The CDR3 bases are TGTGCCAGCAGCGTAGGCCGGGGCTCTGGAAACACCATATATTTT. The chain uses TRBV11-2 and TRBJ1-3; D is ambiguous. CDR1 and CDR2 from the germline V gene are SGHAT and FQNNGV. The CDR3 has 15 amino acids. V shed 5 bases and J shed 0 bases, with 11 bases lying between them.

This chain uses TRBV9 with TRBJ2-1; 16 nucleotides align to TRBD2. The V segment lost 4 bases and the J segment 9 bases; nucleotides outside the gene matches: 7. The CDR3 loop spans 16 amino acids. Per the germline V gene, CDR1 is SGDLS and CDR2 is YYNGEE. This CDR3 reads CASSQGTSGGASEQFF. As DNA, the CDR3 is TGTGCCAGCAGCCAAGGGACTAGCGGGGGGGCCAGTGAGCAGTTCTTC.

The chain couples TRBV4-2 to TRBJ2-1, with D perhaps TRBD1 (5 bases). Germline V gene data show CDR1 as LGHNA and CDR2 as YNFKEQ. CDR3 length: 16 amino acids. The V end was cut by 0 bases, the J end by 8 bases, with 17 bases between. The CDR3 coding sequence is TGTGCCAGCAGCCAAGATCGAAGCCGAAAAGGGGATGAGCAGTTCTTC. It yields the protein CASSQDRSRKGDEQFF.

This chain connects TRBV18 to TRBJ2-3; no firm D call. In germline, CDR1 is KGHSH, CDR2 LQKENI. Trimming shortened V by 3 bases and J by 3 bases, and 16 bases separated the two germline ends. The CDR3 covers 16 residues. CDR3 in amino acids: CASSPSPSVRTDTQYF. The CDR3 nucleotides are TGTGCCAGCTCACCGTCCCCCAGCGTACGTACAGATACGCAGTATTTT.

Comment on this clone: The junction departs from germline at one end; a sequencing error may be responsible. The CDR3 DNA reads TGTGCCAGCAGCGAAAGGGAGACGGATGGCCACACCTTC. It codes for CASSERETDGHTF. V gene TRBV6-5 combines with J gene TRBJ1-2; D gene unclear. The CDR3 is made up of 13 amino acids. Looked up from germline, CDR1 is MNHEY and CDR2 is SVGAGI.

The chain links TRBV6-5 to TRBJ2-6; D is unclear. In germline, CDR1 is MNHEY, CDR2 SVGAGI. V was trimmed by 0 bases and J by 0 bases, leaving 6 bases between them. This CDR3 has 16 residues. The CDR3 DNA is TGTGCCAGCAGTTACTCGACGGGCTCTGGGGCCAACGTCCTGACTTTC. This encodes CASSYSTGSGANVLTF.

The chain combines TRBV6-4 with TRBJ1-2; D is perhaps TRBD1 (6 bases). V was cut by 6 bases and J by 7 bases, with 21 bases left in between. Looked up from germline, CDR1 is MRHNA and CDR2 is SNTAGT. This CDR3 is built from 15 residues. The CDR3 sequence is CASSEEFRGRAGYTF. CDR3 nucleotide sequence: TGTGCCAGCAGCGAAGAATTCAGGGGAAGGGCTGGCTACACCTTC.

The chain carries TRBV7-9 and TRBJ2-1; 8 positions match TRBD1. There are 14 residues in the CDR3. Germline trimming cut 5 bases from V and 7 bases from J; bases unmatched to any gene: 7. Germline-derived CDR1 and CDR2 are SEHNR and FQNEAQ (reference sequence). The CDR3 spells CASSQRQGLNEQFF. The CDR3 DNA is TGTGCCAGCAGCCAAAGACAGGGGCTAAATGAGCAGTTCTTC.

The rearrangement joins TRBV27 to TRBJ1-5; no clear D. Germline loops: CDR1 MNHEY, CDR2 SMNVEV (reference sequence). This CDR3 comprises 14 residues. V shed 4 bases and J shed 7 bases, with 14 bases lying between them. CDR3 region: CASSSAGLTQPQHF. CDR3 nucleotide sequence: TGTGCCAGCAGTTCGGCGGGTCTGACGCAGCCCCAGCATTTT.

This rearrangement joins TRBV11-2 to TRBJ2-7; D is ambiguous. The CDR3 length is 15 residues. Trimming shortened V by 5 bases and J by 3 bases, and 17 bases separated the two germline ends. Germline loops: CDR1 SGHAT, CDR2 FQNNGV. The CDR3 spells CASSLRLPSHYEQYF. The DNA for the CDR3 is TGTGCCAGCAGCCTTAGACTCCCTTCACACTACGAGCAGTACTTC.

The chain uses TRBV6-4 and TRBJ1-5; no firm D call. The CDR3 is 13 amino acids. In germline, CDR1 is MRHNA, CDR2 SNTAGT. The V end lost 2 bases, the J end lost 2 bases, and 4 bases lay between the germline ends. CDR3 residues: CASSDRGNQPQHF. The CDR3 nucleotides read TGTGCCAGCAGTGACAGAGGCAATCAGCCCCAGCATTTT.